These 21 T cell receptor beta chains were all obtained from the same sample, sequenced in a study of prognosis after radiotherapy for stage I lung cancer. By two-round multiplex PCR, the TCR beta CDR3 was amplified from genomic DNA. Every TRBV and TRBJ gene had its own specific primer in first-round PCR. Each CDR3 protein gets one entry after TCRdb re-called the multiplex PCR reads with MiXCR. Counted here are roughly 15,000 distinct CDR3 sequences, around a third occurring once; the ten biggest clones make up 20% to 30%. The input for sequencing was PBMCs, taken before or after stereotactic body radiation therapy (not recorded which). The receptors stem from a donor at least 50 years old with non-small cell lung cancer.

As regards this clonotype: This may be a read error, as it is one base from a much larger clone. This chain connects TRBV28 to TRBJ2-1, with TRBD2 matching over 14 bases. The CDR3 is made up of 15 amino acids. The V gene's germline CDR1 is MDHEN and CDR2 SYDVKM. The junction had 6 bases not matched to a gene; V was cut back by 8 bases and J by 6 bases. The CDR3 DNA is TGTGCCAGCGTTAGACTAGCGGGAGGGGCCAATGAGCAGTTCTTC. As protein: CASVRLAGGANEQFF.

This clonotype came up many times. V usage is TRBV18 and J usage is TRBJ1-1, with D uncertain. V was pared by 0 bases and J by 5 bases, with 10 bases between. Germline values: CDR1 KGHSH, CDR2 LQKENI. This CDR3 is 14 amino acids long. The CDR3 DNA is TGTGCCAGCTCACCACCGAGTCAACGGACTGAAGCTTTCTTT. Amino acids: CASSPPSQRTEAFF.

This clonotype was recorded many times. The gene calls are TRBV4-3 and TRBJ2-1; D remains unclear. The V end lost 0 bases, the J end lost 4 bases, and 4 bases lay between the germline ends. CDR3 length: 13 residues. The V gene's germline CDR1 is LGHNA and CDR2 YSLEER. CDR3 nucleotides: TGCGCCAGCAGCCAAGATATGTACAATGAGCAGTTCTTC. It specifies CASSQDMYNEQFF.

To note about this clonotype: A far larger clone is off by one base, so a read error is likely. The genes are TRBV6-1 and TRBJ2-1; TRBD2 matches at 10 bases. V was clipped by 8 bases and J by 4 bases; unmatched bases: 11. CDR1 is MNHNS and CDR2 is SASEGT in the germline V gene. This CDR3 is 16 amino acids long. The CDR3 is CASGSPGLANYNEQFF. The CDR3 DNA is TGTGCCAGCGGTTCACCGGGACTAGCGAATTACAATGAGCAGTTCTTC.

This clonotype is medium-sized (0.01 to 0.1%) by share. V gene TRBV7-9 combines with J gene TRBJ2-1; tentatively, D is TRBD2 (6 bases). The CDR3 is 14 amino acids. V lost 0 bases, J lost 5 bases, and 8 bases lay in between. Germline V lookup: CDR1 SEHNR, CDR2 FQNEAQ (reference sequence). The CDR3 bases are TGTGCCAGCAGCTTAGCGGGAGGAGACAATGAGCAGTTCTTC. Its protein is CASSLAGGDNEQFF.

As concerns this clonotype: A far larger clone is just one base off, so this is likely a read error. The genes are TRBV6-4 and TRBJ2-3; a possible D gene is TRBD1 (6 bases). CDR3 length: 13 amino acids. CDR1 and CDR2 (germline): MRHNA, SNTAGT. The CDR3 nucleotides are TGTGCCAGCAGTTCCAGGGGCACATATACGCAGTATTTT. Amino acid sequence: CASSSRGTYTQYF.

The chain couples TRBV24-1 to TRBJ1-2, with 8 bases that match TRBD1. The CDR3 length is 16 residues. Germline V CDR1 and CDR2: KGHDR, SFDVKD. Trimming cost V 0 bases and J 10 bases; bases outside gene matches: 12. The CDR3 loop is CATSDLGPTGVYFYTF. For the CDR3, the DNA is TGTGCCACCAGTGATTTGGGACCGACAGGGGTCTATTTCTACACCTTC.

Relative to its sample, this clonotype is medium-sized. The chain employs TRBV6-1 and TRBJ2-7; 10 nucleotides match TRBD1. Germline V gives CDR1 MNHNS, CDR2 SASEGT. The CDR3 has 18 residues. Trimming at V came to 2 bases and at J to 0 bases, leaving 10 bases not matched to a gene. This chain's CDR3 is CASSERDLRTGGSYEQYF. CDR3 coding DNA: TGTGCCAGCAGTGAAAGAGATCTCCGGACAGGGGGCTCCTACGAGCAGTACTTC.

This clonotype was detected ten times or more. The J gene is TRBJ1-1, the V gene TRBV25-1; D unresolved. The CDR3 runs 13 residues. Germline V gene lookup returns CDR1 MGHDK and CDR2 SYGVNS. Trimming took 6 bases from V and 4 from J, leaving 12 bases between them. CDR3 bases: TGTGCCAGCAGGAAGGGTTGGGGCACTGAAGCTTTCTTT. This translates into CASRKGWGTEAFF. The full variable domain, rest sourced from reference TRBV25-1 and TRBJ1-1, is EADIYQTPRYLVIGTGKKITLECSQTMGHDKMYWYQQDPGMELHLIHYSYGVNSTEKGDLSSESTVSRIRTEHFPLTLESARPSHTSQYLCASRKGWGTEAFFGQGTRLTVV.

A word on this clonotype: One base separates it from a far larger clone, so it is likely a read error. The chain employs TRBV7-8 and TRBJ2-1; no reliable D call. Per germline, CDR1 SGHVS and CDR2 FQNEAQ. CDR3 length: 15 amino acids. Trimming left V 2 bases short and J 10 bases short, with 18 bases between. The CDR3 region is CASSLLATESYEQFF. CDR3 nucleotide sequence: TGTGCCAGCAGCTTACTGGCGACTGAGTCCTACGAGCAGTTCTTC. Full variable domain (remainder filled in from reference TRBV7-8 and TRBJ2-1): GAGVSQSPRYKVAKRGQDVALRCDPISGHVSLFWYQQALGQGPEFLTYFQNEAQLDKSGLPSDRFFAERPEGSVSTLKIQRTQQEDSAVYLCASSLLATESYEQFFGPGTRLTVL.

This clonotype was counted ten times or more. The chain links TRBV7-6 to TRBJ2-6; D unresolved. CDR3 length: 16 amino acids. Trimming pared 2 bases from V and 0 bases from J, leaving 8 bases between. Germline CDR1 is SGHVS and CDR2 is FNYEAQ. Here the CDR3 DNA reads TGTGCCAGCAGCTTAAGGCGGTACTCTGGGGCCAACGTCCTGACTTTC. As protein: CASSLRRYSGANVLTF.

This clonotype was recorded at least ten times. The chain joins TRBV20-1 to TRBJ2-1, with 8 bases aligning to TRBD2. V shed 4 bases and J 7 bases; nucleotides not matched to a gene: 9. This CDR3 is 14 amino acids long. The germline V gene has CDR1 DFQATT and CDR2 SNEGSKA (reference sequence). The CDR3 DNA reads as TGCAGTGCTATACATAGCGGGAAAGCAAATGAGCAGTTCTTC. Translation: CSAIHSGKANEQFF.

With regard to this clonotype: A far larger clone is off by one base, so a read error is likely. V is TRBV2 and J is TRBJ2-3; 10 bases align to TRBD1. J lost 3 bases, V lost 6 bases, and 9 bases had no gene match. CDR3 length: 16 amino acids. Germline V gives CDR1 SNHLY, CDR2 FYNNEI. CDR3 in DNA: TGTGCCAGCAGCCTCCGGACAGGGGGATCTACAGATACGCAGTATTTT. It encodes CASSLRTGGSTDTQYF.

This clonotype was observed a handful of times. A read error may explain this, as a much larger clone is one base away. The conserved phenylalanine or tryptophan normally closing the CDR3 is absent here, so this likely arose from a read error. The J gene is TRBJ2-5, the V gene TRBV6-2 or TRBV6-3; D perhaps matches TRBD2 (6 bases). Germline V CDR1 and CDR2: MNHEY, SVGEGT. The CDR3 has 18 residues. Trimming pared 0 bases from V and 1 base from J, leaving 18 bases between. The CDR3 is CASSYSIPGGELQETQYS. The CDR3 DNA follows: TGTGCCAGCAGTTACTCGATCCCCGGGGGAGAACTCCAAGAGACCCAGTACTCC.

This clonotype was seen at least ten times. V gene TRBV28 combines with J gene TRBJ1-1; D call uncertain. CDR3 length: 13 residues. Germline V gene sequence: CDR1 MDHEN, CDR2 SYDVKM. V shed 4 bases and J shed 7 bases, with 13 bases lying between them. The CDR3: CASSYYSTGEAFF. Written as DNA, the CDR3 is TGTGCCAGCAGTTATTATTCGACGGGTGAAGCTTTCTTT.

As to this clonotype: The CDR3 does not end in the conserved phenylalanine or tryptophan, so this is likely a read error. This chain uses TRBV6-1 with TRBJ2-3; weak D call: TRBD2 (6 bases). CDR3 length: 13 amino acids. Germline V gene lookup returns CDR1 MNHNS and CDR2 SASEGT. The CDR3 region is CARGASETDTQYL. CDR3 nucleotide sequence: TGTGCCAGGGGCGCTAGCGAAACAGATACACAGTATTTA.

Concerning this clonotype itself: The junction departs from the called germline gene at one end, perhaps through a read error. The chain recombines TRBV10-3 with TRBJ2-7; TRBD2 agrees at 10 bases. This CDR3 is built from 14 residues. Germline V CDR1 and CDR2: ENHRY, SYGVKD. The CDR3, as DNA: TGTGCCATCCGTGAAGCGGGAGGGCCTTACGAGCAGTGCTTC. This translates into CAIREAGGPYEQCF.

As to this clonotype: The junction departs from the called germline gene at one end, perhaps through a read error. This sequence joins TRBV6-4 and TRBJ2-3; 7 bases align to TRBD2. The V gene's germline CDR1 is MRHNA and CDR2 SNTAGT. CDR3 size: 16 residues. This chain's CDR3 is CASSDRPGGEGNTQYF. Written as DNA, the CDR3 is TGTGCCAGCAGTGACCGGCCAGGCGGGGAGGGGAATACGCAGTATTTC.

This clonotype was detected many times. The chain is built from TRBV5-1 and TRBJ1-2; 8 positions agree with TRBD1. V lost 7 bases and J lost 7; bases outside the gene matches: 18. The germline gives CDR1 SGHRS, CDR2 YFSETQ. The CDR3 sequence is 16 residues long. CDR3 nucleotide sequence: TGCGCCAGCGGAGAACGGAAGACAGGGGCCAAGTCTGGCTACACCTTC. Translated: CASGERKTGAKSGYTF.

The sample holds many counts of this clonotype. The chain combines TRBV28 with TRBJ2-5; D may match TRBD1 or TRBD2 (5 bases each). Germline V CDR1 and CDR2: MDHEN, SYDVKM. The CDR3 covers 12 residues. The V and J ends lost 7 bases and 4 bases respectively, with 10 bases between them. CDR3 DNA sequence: TGTGCCAGCAACGCCGGGACAGAGACCCAGTACTTC. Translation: CASNAGTETQYF.

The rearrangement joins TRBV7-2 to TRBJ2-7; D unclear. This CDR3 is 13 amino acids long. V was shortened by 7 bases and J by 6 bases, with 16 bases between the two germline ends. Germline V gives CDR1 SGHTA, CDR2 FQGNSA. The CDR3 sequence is CASIPSWFCEQYF. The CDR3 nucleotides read TGTGCCAGCATCCCGTCGTGGTTTTGCGAGCAGTACTTC.